This note documents a single T cell receptor (beta chain) sequence. The entry originates in a study of shared clonotypes between healthy human individuals. CDR1 SNHLY and CDR2 FYNNEI come from the germline V gene. This CDR3 comprises 14 residues. The V gene lost 1 base and the J gene lost 9 bases, with 13 bases spanning the gap. Sequenced by immunoSEQ multiplex PCR; TCRdb stores in-frame clones only, minus some. This table holds fewer than 3 million clones, 85% to 95% found once. The sample consisted of naive CD4+ T cells from PBMCs. Subset specified: CD45RA+ positively selected. The receptor comes from a man aged 18 to 29 in good health. Some clones in this sample may be carry-over from other donors' samples. The chain links TRBV2 to TRBJ2-1, with no clear D. CDR3 loop: CASSEEPGWSEQFF. The CDR3 nucleotides are TGTGCCAGCAGTGAAGAGCCGGGTTGGAGTGAGCAGTTCTTC.